This T cell receptor beta chain comes out of a study of blood T cell repertoires in COVID-19. The study recruited exposed participants who had met a COVID-19 case within 2 weeks before entry. The CDR3 contains 13 residues. V was pared by 8 bases and J by 1 base, with 11 bases between. Per the germline V gene, CDR1 is SGHVS and CDR2 is FQNEAQ. TCRdb's copy holds only in-frame clones and misses some; the assay was immunoSEQ multiplex PCR. This table has a few hundred thousand clones, 80% to 90% appearing once. The sequencing sample was made of PBMCs or T cells enriched from blood (not recorded which). The receptor's source is a woman aged 50 to 60 who had been exposed to COVID-19. This chain connects TRBV7-8 to TRBJ1-1; D is possibly TRBD1 (5 bases). The CDR3 DNA is TGTGCCAGCGGAAGGGGTCCGAACACTGAAGCTTTCTTT. This gives the protein CASGRGPNTEAFF.